The rows below give T cell receptor beta chains drawn from one sample of a study of cytomegalovirus exposure and HLA in healthy donors. Data came from immunoSEQ multiplex PCR; TCRdb stores just in-frame clones and leaves some out. The table has roughly 60,000 clones, around 94% seen once. Sequencing was done on a sample of PBMCs. The receptors were gathered from a man aged 18 to 30 in good health and CMV-seronegative. The CDR3 runs from the conserved cysteine through the conserved F or W. Fields, in order: J gene, V gene, clone size, D gene, CDR3 protein, CDR3 DNA. The D gene is left open where the match is weak. Clone sizes are given selectively: once, few, many, or a class where the clone is expanded.

TRBJ2-1 | TRBV6-5 | . | . | CASSTDSNSYNEQFF | TGTGCCAGCAGTACCGACAGCAACTCCTACAATGAGCAGTTCTTC
TRBJ1-4 | TRBV7-2 | . | TRBD1 | CASSWGQGGAEKLFF | TGTGCCAGCAGCTGGGGACAGGGTGGGGCTGAAAAACTGTTTTTT
TRBJ2-1 | TRBV23-1 | . | TRBD1 | CASNTDRGYYNEQFF | TGCGCCAGCAACACCGACAGGGGTTATTACAATGAGCAGTTCTTC
TRBJ1-3 | TRBV19 | . | TRBD1 | CVKRTGRNTIYF | TGTGTCAAGAGGACAGGCAGAAACACCATATATTTT
TRBJ1-1 | TRBV9 | . | . | CASSVAVRATEAFF | TGTGCCAGCAGCGTAGCGGTGAGGGCCACTGAAGCTTTCTTT
TRBJ1-3 | TRBV5-1 | . | . | CASSLAPTRGGNTIYF | TGCGCCAGCAGCTTGGCGCCGACTCGGGGGGGAAACACCATATATTTT
TRBJ1-2 | TRBV7-9 | . | . | CASSSAAGFDGYTF | TGTGCCAGCAGCTCCGCCGCAGGGTTCGACGGCTACACCTTC
TRBJ1-2 | TRBV11-3 | . | . | CASSLDSFVREDYGYTF | TGTGCCAGCAGCTTAGATAGTTTTGTCCGGGAGGACTATGGCTACACCTTC
TRBJ2-1 | TRBV4-3 | . | TRBD2 | CASSQEGGRGGYNEQFF | TGCGCCAGCAGCCAAGAGGGTGGTCGCGGGGGATACAATGAGCAGTTCTTC
TRBJ2-1 | TRBV5-1 | . | . | CASSLGQRIENEQFF | TGCGCCAGCAGCTTGGGCCAGCGGATAGAAAATGAGCAGTTCTTC
TRBJ2-3 | TRBV10-1 | . | TRBD2 | CASSEVSGSLTDTQYF | TGCGCCAGCAGTGAGGTTAGCGGGTCCCTCACAGATACGCAGTATTTT
TRBJ1-5 | TRBV30 | . | . | CAWSPDGLANQPQHF | TGTGCCTGGAGCCCGGACGGCCTAGCAAATCAGCCCCAGCATTTT
TRBJ2-1 | TRBV4-3 | . | . | CASSQDPASSYNEQFF | TGCGCCAGCAGCCAAGACCCAGCTAGCTCCTACAATGAGCAGTTCTTC
TRBJ1-4 | TRBV5-6 | . | TRBD1 | CASSFQGAHANEKLFF | TGTGCCAGCAGCTTCCAGGGGGCGCATGCTAATGAAAAACTGTTTTTT
TRBJ1-2 | TRBV28 | . | TRBD1 | CASSLGRQGSNYYGYTF | TGTGCCAGCAGTTTGGGAAGACAGGGTTCAAATTACTATGGCTACACCTTC
TRBJ1-4 | TRBV4-3 | . | TRBD1 | CASSQEHQGGGEKLFF | TGCGCCAGCAGCCAAGAGCATCAGGGGGGTGGTGAAAAACTGTTTTTT
TRBJ2-2 | TRBV28 | once | . | CASSLTSGVNTGELFF | TGTGCCAGCAGTTTAACTTCCGGGGTGAACACCGGGGAGCTGTTTTTT
TRBJ2-5 | TRBV25-1 | . | TRBD2 | CASSVLLAGREETQYF | TGTGCCAGCAGTGTCCTACTAGCGGGAAGGGAAGAGACCCAGTACTTC
TRBJ1-2 | TRBV6-5 | . | TRBD1 | CASSSPRDSSNYGYTF | TGTGCCAGCAGTTCCCCCAGGGACAGCTCCAACTATGGCTACACCTTC
TRBJ1-2 | TRBV11-3 | once | . | CASSLGQFYGYTF | TGTGCCAGCAGTTTGGGACAATTCTATGGCTACACCTTC
TRBJ2-1 | TRBV7-2 | . | TRBD2 | CASILAGGSEQFF | TGTGCCAGCATACTAGCGGGAGGGAGTGAGCAGTTCTTC
TRBJ1-1 | TRBV10-3 | . | . | CAIGRSTGETTEAFF | TGTGCCATCGGGCGTTCCACCGGGGAGACCACTGAAGCTTTCTTT
TRBJ1-5 | TRBV27 | . | . | CASSFITGTLIYQPQHF | TGTGCCAGCAGTTTCATAACAGGGACCCTCATATACCAGCCCCAGCATTTT
TRBJ1-2 | TRBV7-2 | . | . | CASSPSTGNYGYTF | TGTGCCAGCAGCCCCAGTACAGGGAACTATGGCTACACCTTC
TRBJ1-1 | TRBV5-1 | once | . | CASSSGVSGNTEAFF | TGCGCCAGCAGCTCCGGGGTTTCCGGGAACACTGAAGCTTTCTTT
TRBJ1-3 | TRBV5-1 | . | . | CASSWVPGGSLYF | TGCGCCAGCAGCTGGGTCCCTGGGGGGAGCTTATATTTT
TRBJ2-1 | TRBV23-1 | . | TRBD2 | CASSPLSGSTHEQFF | TGCGCCAGCAGTCCCTTAAGCGGGAGTACCCATGAGCAGTTCTTC
TRBJ1-2 | TRBV7-9 | . | TRBD1 | CASSFLGIDRDYGYTF | TGTGCCAGCAGCTTTCTTGGTATAGACAGGGACTATGGCTACACCTTC
TRBJ2-7 | TRBV2 | once | TRBD2 | CASGREATYEQYF | TGTGCCAGCGGACGGGAGGCTACCTACGAGCAGTACTTC
TRBJ1-2 | TRBV19 | . | TRBD1 | CASRGPDRGRGGYTF | TGTGCCAGTAGGGGACCTGACAGGGGAAGAGGTGGCTACACCTTC
TRBJ2-5 | TRBV5-6 | . | TRBD1 | CASSLDDRVFMKTQYF | TGTGCCAGCAGCTTGGACGACAGGGTATTTATGAAGACCCAGTACTTC
TRBJ2-1 | TRBV5-5 | . | . | CASSFSGDRNNEQFF | TGTGCCAGCAGCTTTTCCGGGGATAGGAACAATGAGCAGTTCTTC
TRBJ2-2 | TRBV5-1 | . | . | CASSAPRAGRAGELFF | TGCGCCAGCAGCGCCCCCCGCGCGGGGAGAGCCGGGGAGCTGTTTTTT
TRBJ2-5 | TRBV9 | . | . | CASSVDGAVQETQYF | TGTGCCAGCAGCGTAGATGGGGCTGTTCAAGAGACCCAGTACTTC
TRBJ1-2 | TRBV30 | . | . | CAGWGHYGYTF | TGTGCCGGTTGGGGGCACTATGGCTACACCTTC
TRBJ1-3 | TRBV19 | . | . | CASSFTAETGNTIYF | TGTGCCAGTAGCTTCACGGCGGAAACTGGAAACACCATATATTTT
TRBJ1-5 | TRBV25-1 | once | . | CASSESGASNQPQHF | TGTGCCAGCAGTGAGTCGGGTGCGAGCAATCAGCCCCAGCATTTT
TRBJ2-7 | TRBV19 | . | TRBD2 | CASSISAGGTYEQYF | TGTGCCAGTAGTATATCGGCGGGAGGGACCTACGAGCAGTACTTC
TRBJ2-7 | TRBV7-9 | . | . | CASSAAQGLFYEQYF | TGTGCCAGCAGCGCGGCACAGGGTTTATTCTACGAGCAGTACTTC
TRBJ1-5 | TRBV7-9 | . | . | CASSPGQFDQPQHF | TGTGCCAGCAGCCCGGGACAATTCGATCAGCCCCAGCATTTT
TRBJ2-1 | TRBV4-1 | . | TRBD2 | CASSQASGYYNEQFF | TGCGCCAGCAGCCAAGCTAGCGGGTACTACAATGAGCAGTTCTTC
TRBJ1-5 | TRBV18 | . | . | CASSPAGHQPQHF | TGTGCCAGCTCACCAGCAGGTCATCAGCCCCAGCATTTT
TRBJ1-2 | TRBV7-2 | . | . | CASSSTRDKGYTF | TGTGCCAGCAGCTCGACCCGGGACAAGGGCTACACCTTC
TRBJ1-4 | TRBV2 | once | . | CATGGTGLGNEKLFF | TGTGCCACCGGAGGCACGGGCCTTGGGAATGAAAAACTGTTTTTT
TRBJ1-4 | TRBV4-3 | . | TRBD1 | CASSPGQGLGSNEKLFF | TGCGCCAGCAGCCCTGGACAGGGCCTGGGTTCCAATGAAAAACTGTTTTTT
TRBJ2-3 | TRBV6-4 | once | . | CASSTTDTDTQYF | TGTGCCAGCAGCACGACAGACACAGATACGCAGTATTTT
TRBJ2-5 | TRBV4-1 | . | . | CASSLTRQETQYF | TGCGCCAGCAGCCTGACTAGACAAGAGACCCAGTACTTC
TRBJ2-3 | TRBV25-1 | . | TRBD1 | CASSPTGKGDTQYF | TGTGCCAGCTCCCCGACAGGGAAAGGAGATACGCAGTATTTT
TRBJ2-3 | TRBV30 | . | . | CAWSVPLVYTDTQYF | TGTGCCTGGAGTGTACCCCTAGTGTACACAGATACGCAGTATTTT
TRBJ1-2 | TRBV6-5 | . | TRBD1 | CASRKTGTGGTMTF | TGTGCCAGCAGAAAAACCGGGACAGGCGGGACCATGACCTTC
TRBJ2-7 | TRBV9 | . | TRBD1 | CASSPTGTSSYEQYF | TGTGCCAGCAGCCCGACAGGGACGAGCTCCTACGAGCAGTACTTC
TRBJ1-2 | TRBV11-2 | . | . | CASSFRADGYGYTF | TGTGCCAGCAGCTTCAGGGCAGATGGCTATGGCTACACCTTC
TRBJ1-1 | TRBV25-1 | . | TRBD1 | CASSWTGANTEAFF | TGTGCCAGCAGCTGGACAGGGGCGAACACTGAAGCTTTCTTT
TRBJ1-4 | TRBV7-9 | . | . | CASSTGVATNEKLFF | TGTGCCAGCAGCACCGGAGTTGCAACTAATGAAAAACTGTTTTTT
TRBJ2-7 | TRBV2 | once | . | CASSLEPGALGEQYF | TGTGCCAGCAGTTTGGAGCCAGGGGCGTTGGGGGAGCAGTACTTC